This T cell receptor beta chain was captured by sequencing in a study of regulatory T cells in long-lasting Graves disease. This clonotype showed up many times. Time point denoted: newly diagnosed GD, antithyroid drugs for less than 3 months. After RNA was extracted from PBMCs, the TCR library was made from it. iRepertoire HTBI primers and Arm-PCR of CDR3 regions built TCR beta libraries. One entry per CDR3 protein, called by TCRdb with MiXCR from the multiplex PCR reads. Of over 200,000 distinct CDR3 sequences in the sample, about 18% are singletons; the top ten hold roughly a fifth. Germline CDR1 is KGHSH and CDR2 is LQKENI. CDR3 length: 14 residues. The ends were cut back, 3 bases at V and 9 bases at J, with 15 bases in the middle.

The chain recombines TRBV18 with TRBJ1-3; no definite D call. The TCR was taken from a female donor with Graves disease. The sample in question was peripheral blood mononuclear cells (PBMCs), obtained at new diagnosis, from a patient treated with antithyroid drugs. The CDR3 protein is CASSPGSTTSTIYF. The CDR3 region has the DNA TGTGCCAGCTCACCTGGGTCCACCACGAGCACCATATATTTT.